Listed below are T cell receptor beta chains from one sample, sequenced in a study of blood T cell repertoires in COVID-19. Assay: immunoSEQ multiplex PCR; the TCRdb copy retains only in-frame clones and omits some. The sample shows roughly 170,000 clones, around 87% of them seen only once. The source material was peripheral blood. Receptor source: a man aged 35-49 years with active or convalescent COVID-19. CDR3s include the opening cysteine and the closing phenylalanine or tryptophan.

j_gene: TRBJ1-5
v_gene: TRBV15
CDR3aa: CATSGGRTVYSNQPQHF

j_gene: TRBJ2-7
v_gene: TRBV5-1
CDR3aa: CASSWDRDRGRYEQYF

j_gene: TRBJ1-5
v_gene: TRBV6-6
CDR3aa: CASSPDRVLGQGFYSNQPQHF

j_gene: TRBJ1-1
v_gene: TRBV12-3/TRBV12-4
CDR3aa: CASSGQGRTEAFF

j_gene: TRBJ2-3
v_gene: TRBV15
CDR3aa: CATSRAQPDRSPPDTQYF

j_gene: TRBJ2-3
v_gene: TRBV5-4
CDR3aa: CASSLELRQGGRSDTQYF

j_gene: TRBJ2-7
v_gene: TRBV30
CDR3aa: CAWTRGTANYEQYF

j_gene: TRBJ2-3
v_gene: TRBV12-3/TRBV12-4
CDR3aa: CASRVAGTDTQYF

j_gene: TRBJ1-2
v_gene: TRBV9
CDR3aa: CASSVSGAGYTF

j_gene: TRBJ2-1
v_gene: TRBV7-9
CDR3aa: CASSPGSLSNEQFF

j_gene: TRBJ1-5
v_gene: TRBV4-1
CDR3aa: CASSQRASNQPQHF

j_gene: TRBJ2-7
v_gene: TRBV5-1
CDR3aa: CASSLVGQTYEQYF

j_gene: TRBJ1-2
v_gene: TRBV5-1
CDR3aa: CASSSGTNYGYTF

j_gene: TRBJ1-1
v_gene: TRBV11-1
CDR3aa: CASSLLAVGLEAFF

j_gene: TRBJ2-7
v_gene: TRBV28
CDR3aa: CASVGTGSASYEQYF

j_gene: TRBJ1-2
v_gene: TRBV29-1
CDR3aa: CSVEGTVYYGYTF

j_gene: TRBJ1-4
v_gene: TRBV7-4
CDR3aa: CASSLMDRSNEKLFF

j_gene: TRBJ2-2
v_gene: TRBV18
CDR3aa: CASSPKGSGELFF

j_gene: TRBJ1-4
v_gene: TRBV10-3
CDR3aa: CAINQGKGEKLFF

j_gene: TRBJ2-7
v_gene: TRBV3-1/TRBV3-2
CDR3aa: CASSPKRDRGYEQYF